This section outlines one T cell receptor (beta chain) sequence together with its context. Its specificity is not known. Trimming removed 5 bases from V and 3 bases from J; junction bases left unmatched: 7. The CDR3 consists of 16 residues. The V gene's germline CDR1 is PRHDT and CDR2 FYEKMQ (reference sequence). This sample is drawn from a study of OX40 agonist ivuxolimab in advanced cancers. General observations from the study: CD4+ and CD8+ blood T cells expanded clonally by week 6 at 0.1 to 3.0 mg/kg.

This table comes from immunoSEQ multiplex PCR, and its TCRdb copy is limited to in-frame clones, with some not included. The data show about 20,000 clones, with approximately 90% seen just once and around a tenth held by the top ten. Prior autoimmune disease or systemic immunosuppression barred patients. J is TRBJ2-3 and V is TRBV13, with 11 nucleotides matching TRBD2. The sample in question was CD4+ or CD8+ T cells sorted from blood, obtained in a trial of the OX40 agonist ivuxolimab. The sequence was collected from an adult with an advanced solid tumor such as melanoma, head and neck, liver or kidney cancer. In DNA form, the CDR3 reads TGTGCCAGCAGCCAGGCCATAGCGGGAGGGACAGATACGCAGTATTTT. Translating it yields CASSQAIAGGTDTQYF.